The TCR beta chain described here comes from a study of breast tumors, draining lymph nodes, adjacent tissues. This clonotype was recorded many times. Its target is unknown. Study-wide results and caveats: Tumor T cell lymph node origin was a supported hypothesis, not proven. The data were judged consistent with most tumor T cells coming from lymph node and expanding in tumor.

Each CDR3 protein is one row after TCRdb ran MiXCR on the multiplex PCR reads. The sample holds around 130,000 distinct CDR3 sequences, approximately 21% seen once. Breast cancer patients provided tissue from their axillary draining lymph nodes. This clonotype was obtained from a female donor with breast cancer. Some clones in this sample may be carry-over from other donors' samples. The material sequenced was axillary lymph node tissue.

DNA for the CDR3: TGTGCCAGCAGCCGACATGAGGGGGACGACCCCTACGAGCAGTACTTC. Residues: CASSRHEGDDPYEQYF. V usage is TRBV7-9 and J usage is TRBJ2-7; tentative D call: TRBD1 (6 bases). CDR1 is SEHNR, CDR2 FQNEAQ, per germline (reference sequence). The CDR3 has 16 amino acids. Trimming shortened V by 5 bases and J by 2 bases, and 19 bases separated the two germline ends. Together with reference TRBV7-9 and TRBJ2-7, the CDR3 gives the full variable domain: DTGVSQNPRHKITKRGQNVTFRCDPISEHNRLYWYRQTLGQGPEFLTYFQNEAQLEKSRLLSDRFSAERPKGSFSTLEIQRTEQGDSAMYLCASSRHEGDDPYEQYFGPGTRLTVT.